This entry lists 29 T cell receptor beta chains sequenced from one sample in a study of blood T cell repertoires in COVID-19. TCRdb keeps only in-frame clones here, not all; method: immunoSEQ multiplex PCR. The table records approximately 500,000 clones, 85% to 90% of them present only once. The sample comprised peripheral blood. These receptors all stem from a woman aged 45-65 years with COVID-19, enrolled during active disease.

This clone was seen only once. This chain links TRBV11-3 with TRBJ2-5; the match to TRBD2 covers 7 bases. The CDR3 is 15 amino acids. The germline gives CDR1 SGHNT, CDR2 YENEEA. The J segment lost 5 bases and the V segment lost 2 bases, leaving 8 bases of the junction unmatched. CDR3 bases: TGTGCCAGCAGCTTAAGTGGGAGGGAGGGTGAGACCCAGTACTTC. Its translation is CASSLSGREGETQYF.

The sample holds one count of this clone. The DNA of the CDR3 is TGCGCCAGCAGTGAATGGACAGGACCCCAGGGAGAGACCCAGTACTTC. Amino acid sequence: CASSEWTGPQGETQYF. The J gene is TRBJ2-5, the V gene TRBV10-2; 7 nucleotides align to TRBD1. J was trimmed by 4 bases and V by 3 bases; bases with no gene match: 11. Looked up from germline, CDR1 is WSHSY and CDR2 is SAAADI. The CDR3 consists of 16 residues.

This chain joins TRBV28 and TRBJ1-3; no clear D. The V and J ends lost 2 bases and 4 bases respectively, with 3 bases between them. This CDR3 has 12 amino acids. Germline CDR1 and CDR2: MDHEN and SYDVKM. The CDR3 DNA follows: TGTGCCAGCAGTTTAGCGGGAAACACCATATATTTT. Translating it yields CASSLAGNTIYF.

V usage is TRBV6-6 and J usage is TRBJ1-1, with 8 bases aligning to TRBD1. Germline V gene sequence: CDR1 MNHNY, CDR2 SVGAGI (reference sequence). This CDR3 has 18 residues. J was trimmed by 0 bases and V by 5 bases; bases with no gene match: 14. The CDR3 is CASSLRTGTTTLNTEAFF. Written as DNA, the CDR3 is TGTGCCAGCAGTCTCCGGACAGGGACAACCACTTTGAACACTGAAGCTTTCTTT.

This rearrangement joins TRBV20-1 to TRBJ1-2, with D possibly matching TRBD1 (5 bases). The CDR3 consists of 10 residues. Germline V gives CDR1 DFQATT, CDR2 SNEGSKA (reference sequence). Trimming removed 6 bases at V and 5 bases at J, with 7 bases between. The CDR3 reads CSARQYGYTF. CDR3 in DNA: TGCAGTGCCAGACAGTATGGCTACACCTTC.

This clone was seen only once. CDR3 DNA sequence: TGCGCCAGCAGCCTAAAAATGACAGGCGGGAACACTGAAGCTTTCTTT. This translates into CASSLKMTGGNTEAFF. The chain links TRBV5-1 to TRBJ1-1, with D possibly TRBD1 on 6 matching bases. V dropped 4 bases and J dropped 1 base, with 17 bases sitting between them. CDR3 length: 16 amino acids. Germline V gives CDR1 SGHRS, CDR2 YFSETQ.

The gene calls are TRBV2 and TRBJ2-7; 9 bases align to TRBD2. Trimming removed 4 bases from V and 3 bases from J; junction bases left unmatched: 7. The CDR3 loop spans 15 amino acids. The germline V gene encodes CDR1 SNHLY and CDR2 FYNNEI. The CDR3 nucleotides are TGTGCCAGCAGTGTGTCTAGCGGGGCCAGCTACGAGCAGTACTTC. This encodes CASSVSSGASYEQYF.

The chain is built from TRBV7-3 and TRBJ2-2; tentatively, D is TRBD2 (5 bases). The CDR3 runs 13 residues. Germline CDR1 reads SGHTA; CDR2 reads FQGTGA. CDR3 protein: CAQEDANTGELFF. The DNA for the CDR3 is TGTGCTCAGGAGGATGCGAACACCGGGGAGCTGTTTTTT. Drawing the rest from reference TRBV7-3 and TRBJ2-2, the complete variable domain is GAGVSQTPSNKVTEKGKYVELRCDPISGHTALYWYRQSLGQGPEFLIYFQGTGAADDSGLPNDRFFAVRPEGSVSTLKIQRTERGDSAVYLCAQEDANTGELFFGEGSRLTVL.

This chain uses TRBV5-4 with TRBJ2-5; D is perhaps TRBD2 (6 bases). V was pared by 2 bases and J by 2 bases, with 10 bases between. CDR1 is SGHNT, CDR2 YYREEE, per germline (reference sequence). There are 14 residues in the CDR3. The CDR3 reads CASSFAGTQETQYF. In DNA form, the CDR3 reads TGTGCCAGCAGCTTCGCGGGGACTCAAGAGACCCAGTACTTC. Full variable domain (missing parts from reference TRBV5-4 and TRBJ2-5): ETGVTQSPTHLIKTRGQQVTLRCSSQSGHNTVSWYQQALGQGPQFIFQYYREEENGRGNFPPRFSGLQFPNYSSELNVNALELDDSALYLCASSFAGTQETQYFGPGTRLLVL.

The chain joins TRBV7-9 to TRBJ1-1; D remains unclear. The CDR3 length is 12 residues. V was cut by 8 bases and J by 4 bases, with 11 bases left in between. The germline V gene has CDR1 SEHNR and CDR2 FQNEAQ (reference sequence). CDR3 loop: CASVDGLTEAFF. For the CDR3, the DNA is TGTGCCAGCGTAGACGGACTCACTGAAGCTTTCTTT.

Remarks on this clone: The same CDR3 is also encoded by other DNA sequences in this sample. The rearrangement uses TRBV11-3 and TRBJ2-3; 7 positions match TRBD2. This CDR3 contains 13 residues. V gave up 6 bases and J gave up 1 base; unmatched junction bases: 1. CDR1 is SGHNT, CDR2 YENEEA, per germline. CDR3 in amino acids: CASSLAGTDTQYF. The CDR3 DNA follows: TGTGCCAGCAGTCTAGCGGGCACAGATACGCAGTATTTT.

This chain connects TRBV11-2 to TRBJ1-1, with D uncertain. CDR3 length: 13 amino acids. Germline-derived CDR1 and CDR2 are SGHAT and FQNNGV. The V end was cut by 3 bases, the J end by 7 bases, with 12 bases between. CDR3 residues: CASSLVSRGEAFF. In nucleotides, the CDR3 is TGTGCCAGCAGCTTGGTGAGTCGCGGTGAAGCTTTCTTT.

This clone was counted only a few times. The chain couples TRBV6-5 to TRBJ2-7; D might be TRBD1 (5 bases). Trimming cost V 5 bases and J 1 base, with 6 bases left between them. The CDR3 length is 12 residues. CDR1 and CDR2 (germline): MNHEY, SVGAGI. CDR3 DNA: TGTGCCAGCAGTACAGGATCCTACGAGCAGTACTTC. Its protein product is CASSTGSYEQYF.

This clone has a single count. J is TRBJ1-2 and V is TRBV29-1, with TRBD1 matching over 8 bases. The V gene end was trimmed by 4 bases and the J gene end by 0 bases; junction bases not matched to a gene: 4. CDR1 and CDR2 (germline): SQVTM, ANQGSEA. The CDR3 is 14 amino acids. Here the CDR3 reads CSVGQDRANYGYTF. CDR3 bases: TGCAGCGTTGGACAGGACAGGGCTAACTATGGCTACACCTTC.

The chain is built from TRBV5-6 and TRBJ1-1, with 9 bases lining up with TRBD1. The V gene's germline CDR1 is SGHDT and CDR2 YYEEEE. Losses at the gene ends were 3 bases for V and 6 bases for J; bases not matched to a gene: 6. The CDR3 consists of 14 residues. The CDR3 loop reads CASSSDRGRPEAFF. The CDR3 nucleotides are TGTGCCAGCAGCTCCGACAGGGGGAGGCCTGAAGCTTTCTTT.

The chain combines TRBV7-2 with TRBJ1-4, with 7 bases aligning to TRBD1. The J segment lost 4 bases and the V segment lost 1 base, leaving 3 bases of the junction unmatched. The CDR3 totals 15 residues. Germline V CDR1 and CDR2: SGHTA, FQGNSA. CDR3 amino acids: CASSLEGQINEKLFF. In DNA form, the CDR3 reads TGTGCCAGCAGCTTAGAGGGACAGATTAATGAAAAACTGTTTTTT.

The chain combines TRBV16 with TRBJ1-2; D is unclear. CDR1 and CDR2 from the germline V gene are KGHSY and FQNENV. The CDR3 runs to 14 residues. Trimming removed 3 bases at V and 3 bases at J, with 11 bases between. The CDR3, as DNA: TGTGCCAGCAGCCAGGACCGGGGAGACTATGGCTACACCTTC. This translates into CASSQDRGDYGYTF.

This sequence joins TRBV11-2 and TRBJ2-1; D is unresolved. Germline values: CDR1 SGHAT, CDR2 FQNNGV. The CDR3 spans 12 residues. Trimming shortened V by 1 base and J by 15 bases, and 13 bases separated the two germline ends. For the CDR3, the DNA is TGTGCCAGCAGCTTAGCCCCTACCCAACTGTTCTTC. Translating it yields CASSLAPTQLFF. Supplemented by reference TRBV11-2 and TRBJ2-1, the full variable domain reads EAGVAQSPRYKIIEKRQSVAFWCNPISGHATLYWYQQILGQGPKLLIQFQNNGVVDDSQLPKDRFSAERLKGVDSTLKIQPAKLEDSAVYLCASSLAPTQLFFGPGTRLTVL.

The chain has TRBV27 and TRBJ2-2; 11 bases are shared with TRBD2. The CDR3 length is 16 residues. Trimming removed 1 base from V and 3 bases from J; junction bases left unmatched: 1. Looked up from germline, CDR1 is MNHEY and CDR2 is SMNVEV (reference sequence). The CDR3 nucleotides read TGTGCCAGCAGTTTATATAGCGGGGGGGACACCGGGGAGCTGTTTTTT. Translating gives CASSLYSGGDTGELFF.

This sequence joins TRBV7-9 and TRBJ2-7; D is uncertain. Trimming removed 11 bases at V and 1 base at J, with 18 bases between. The CDR3 covers 14 residues. Germline V CDR1 and CDR2: SEHNR, FQNEAQ (reference sequence). The CDR3 region is CARANYRPSYEQYF. For the CDR3, the DNA is TGTGCCCGAGCCAATTATCGTCCATCCTACGAGCAGTACTTC. The complete variable domain, with remaining parts taken from reference TRBV7-9 and TRBJ2-7, reads DTGVSQNPRHKITKRGQNVTFRCDPISEHNRLYWYRQTLGQGPEFLTYFQNEAQLEKSRLLSDRFSAERPKGSFSTLEIQRTEQGDSAMYLCARANYRPSYEQYFGPGTRLTVT.

The chain uses TRBV27 and TRBJ2-6, with 9 bases aligning to TRBD1. Germline assignment: CDR1 MNHEY and CDR2 SMNVEV (reference sequence). The CDR3 has 17 amino acids. Trimming took 6 bases from V and 2 from J; bases not matched to a gene: 8. In DNA form, the CDR3 reads TGTGCCAGCAGGTCCGGGACAGGGTTCCCTGGGGCCAACGTCCTGACTTTC. Protein sequence: CASRSGTGFPGANVLTF.

The chain recombines TRBV6-5 with TRBJ1-6, with 8 bases aligning to TRBD1. CDR3 length: 12 residues. With 8 bases clipped from V and 9 bases from J, the junction kept 3 bases outside the gene matches. Germline CDR1 and CDR2: MNHEY and SVGAGI. The CDR3, as DNA: TGTGCCAGCCAACAGGGGGGTTCACCCCTCCACTTT. It yields the protein CASQQGGSPLHF.

The chain employs TRBV4-2 and TRBJ1-3, with D perhaps TRBD1 (5 bases). V was trimmed by 6 bases and J by 8 bases, leaving 23 bases between them. This CDR3 is built from 16 residues. The germline gives CDR1 LGHNA, CDR2 YNFKEQ. The CDR3 region is CASSSRYPPGRDTIYF. As DNA, the CDR3 is TGTGCCAGCAGTTCGAGATACCCGCCAGGGAGGGACACCATATATTTT.

This chain links TRBV19 with TRBJ2-1; 15 bases line up with TRBD2. The CDR3 is made up of 16 amino acids. With 5 bases clipped from V and 14 bases from J, the junction kept 13 bases outside the gene matches. In germline, CDR1 is LNHDA, CDR2 SQIVND (reference sequence). DNA of the CDR3: TGTGCCAGTAGTCCCTGGACTAGCGGGGGGGCTAGGAAGAAGTTCTTC. Encoded protein: CASSPWTSGGARKKFF.

CDR3 region: CASSLKSREAGNTIYF. The DNA for the CDR3 is TGTGCCAGCAGCCTCAAGAGCAGGGAGGCTGGAAACACCATATATTTT. The chain carries TRBV3-1 (or the pseudogene TRBV3-2) and TRBJ1-3, with D maybe TRBD1 (5 bases). CDR1 LGHDT and CDR2 YNNKEL come from the germline V gene (reference sequence). This CDR3 is built from 16 residues. Trimming took off 4 bases at V and 2 bases at J, with 15 bases between the two ends.

The rearrangement uses TRBV6-6 and TRBJ1-2; D might be TRBD1 (5 bases). The CDR3 is made up of 15 amino acids. V lost 0 bases, J lost 5 bases, and 13 bases lay in between. Germline V lookup: CDR1 MNHNY, CDR2 SVGAGI (reference sequence). The CDR3: CASSYSGGGGYGYTF. The CDR3 DNA reads TGTGCCAGCAGTTACTCGGGGGGAGGAGGATATGGCTACACCTTC.

The rearrangement links TRBV18 to TRBJ1-1, with a weak D call TRBD1 (6 bases). The CDR3 covers 15 residues. Between the trimmed V and J ends, which lost 6 bases and 3 bases, there was a span of 17 bases. Germline V lookup: CDR1 KGHSH, CDR2 LQKENI. The CDR3 DNA sequence: TGTGCCAGCTCCCCTCCAGCGGGGGCCGACACTGAAGCTTTCTTT. Translating gives CASSPPAGADTEAFF.

There are a few counts of this clone. The J gene is TRBJ1-3, the V gene TRBV30, with D perhaps TRBD1 (6 bases). Germline CDR1 GTSNPN, CDR2 SVGIG (reference sequence). This CDR3 contains 13 residues. Deletions cut 4 bases from V and 4 bases from J, with 11 bases between. CDR3 in amino acids: CAWNSGDGNTIYF. The DNA of the CDR3 is TGTGCCTGGAATTCAGGGGACGGAAACACCATATATTTT.

This chain connects TRBV25-1 to TRBJ2-2, with a possible D match to TRBD1 (6 bases). Deletions cut 2 bases from V and 1 base from J, with 8 bases between. CDR3 length: 15 residues. CDR1 and CDR2 (germline): MGHDK, SYGVNS. The CDR3 sequence: CASSEGGKNTGELFF. CDR3 nucleotides: TGTGCCAGCAGTGAAGGGGGCAAGAACACCGGGGAGCTGTTTTTT.